The 22 T cell receptor beta chains below all came from one sample that was sequenced in a study of T cells in Graves' hyperthyroidism and ophthalmopathy. Amplification targeted TCR beta CDR3 regions from RNA transcripts. The HTBI primer set was used in a first-round RT-PCR of the TCR CDR3. From the multiplex PCR reads, TCRdb called clonotypes with MiXCR, one entry per CDR3 protein. The sample lists 340,000 or so distinct CDR3 sequences, around 20% occurring once. Sequencing was done on a sample of blood. These receptors were taken from a woman aged 45-59 years with Graves' hyperthyroidism.

The chain combines TRBV20-1 with TRBJ2-1; perhaps TRBD1 as D (6 bases). The V gene's germline CDR1 is DFQATT and CDR2 SNEGSKA (reference sequence). The germline V and J ends were trimmed by 0 bases and 7 bases, with 10 bases remaining between them. The CDR3 runs to 13 residues. The CDR3 bases are TGCAGTGCTAGAGAAATACAGGGTAATGAGCAGTTCTTC. Translating gives CSAREIQGNEQFF.

V and J are TRBV27 and TRBJ1-2; TRBD1 is a possible D gene (5 bases). Germline V lookup: CDR1 MNHEY, CDR2 SMNVEV (reference sequence). The CDR3 contains 14 residues. The ends were cut back, 0 bases at V and 8 bases at J, with 13 bases in the middle. The CDR3 nucleotides read TGTGCCAGCAGTTTATCGGCAGGGTCCGGGGGCTACACCTTC. Its translation: CASSLSAGSGGYTF.

This clonotype was seen many times. The rearrangement joins TRBV25-1 to TRBJ2-7, with 10 positions matching TRBD1. Trimming removed 3 bases from V and 0 bases from J; junction bases left unmatched: 2. Germline loops: CDR1 MGHDK, CDR2 SYGVNS. The CDR3 runs to 15 residues. The CDR3 DNA sequence: TGTGCCAGCAGTGAGGGACAGGGGAGCTCCTACGAGCAGTACTTC. Its protein product is CASSEGQGSSYEQYF.

This clonotype was counted at least ten times. The chain is built from TRBV20-1 and TRBJ2-3; 9 bases are shared with TRBD2. CDR1 is DFQATT, CDR2 SNEGSKA, per germline (reference sequence). The CDR3 totals 16 residues. Trimming took 3 bases from V and 2 from J; bases not matched to a gene: 9. CDR3 in DNA: TGCAGTGCTAGCCGAAGTCTAGCGGGGTACACAGATACGCAGTATTTT. It translates to CSASRSLAGYTDTQYF.

This clonotype occurred many times. This chain uses TRBV2 with TRBJ2-1; 11 bases agree with TRBD1. The CDR3 is 16 residues long. Germline-derived CDR1 and CDR2 are SNHLY and FYNNEI. Trimming took 4 bases from V and 6 from J; bases not matched to a gene: 8. CDR3 loop: CASSGVEDRGRNEQFF. In DNA form, the CDR3 reads TGTGCCAGCAGTGGGGTTGAGGACAGGGGGCGCAATGAGCAGTTCTTC.

Ten or more counts support this clonotype. At one end, the junction sequence differs from germline, possibly due to a read error. The rearrangement links TRBV28 to TRBJ1-2; TRBD1 is a possible D gene (6 bases). The CDR3 length is 14 residues. Germline CDR1 MDHEN, CDR2 SYDVKM. CDR3 nucleotide sequence: TGTGCCAGCAGAACAGGGATAACTAATTATGGCTACACCTTC. Its protein is CASRTGITNYGYTF.

The CDR3 DNA sequence: TGTGCCAGCAGACAAGGCAGGGGATTGCAGTATAGCAATCAGCCCCAGCATTTT. Protein sequence: CASRQGRGLQYSNQPQHF. The genes are TRBV28 and TRBJ1-5, with D possibly TRBD1 on 6 matching bases. Trimming took off 6 bases at V and 0 bases at J, with 21 bases between the two ends. The germline V gene has CDR1 MDHEN and CDR2 SYDVKM. This CDR3 is built from 18 residues.

This clonotype appeared many times. V usage is TRBV28 and J usage is TRBJ2-1; no clear D gene. This CDR3 spans 16 amino acids. Germline V gene sequence: CDR1 MDHEN, CDR2 SYDVKM. V shed 2 bases and J shed 4 bases, with 15 bases lying between them. Written as DNA, the CDR3 is TGTGCCAGCAGTTTACCCAAACGGCCGATGTACAATGAGCAGTTCTTC. Protein sequence: CASSLPKRPMYNEQFF.

Ten or more counts support this clonotype. This rearrangement joins TRBV7-2 to TRBJ2-2, with D perhaps matching TRBD1 or TRBD2 (5 bases each). V was clipped by 3 bases and J by 2 bases, with 16 bases between them. The germline gives CDR1 SGHTA, CDR2 FQGNSA. CDR3 length equals 17 residues. The CDR3 region is CASSFSAGRSNTGELFF. The CDR3, as DNA: TGTGCCAGCAGCTTCAGCGCAGGGAGATCCAACACCGGGGAGCTGTTTTTT.

In its sample, this clonotype was seen a few times. This chain joins TRBV12-3 or TRBV12-4 and TRBJ1-5; D call uncertain. Trimming cost V 4 bases and J 7 bases, with 8 bases left between them. The CDR3 covers 12 residues. CDR3 region: CASSYPPQPQHF. The DNA of the CDR3 is TGTGCCAGCAGTTACCCCCCCCAGCCCCAGCATTTT.

The sample holds many counts of this clonotype. This rearrangement joins TRBV18 to TRBJ2-7; D not resolved. CDR1 and CDR2 from the germline V gene are KGHSH and LQKENI. V lost 2 bases, J lost 3 bases, and 20 bases lay in between. CDR3 length: 17 residues. The CDR3 protein is CASSPGVRSDKDYEQYF. CDR3 coding DNA: TGTGCCAGCTCACCAGGGGTAAGGTCCGACAAGGACTACGAGCAGTACTTC. The entire variable domain, with the rest obtained from reference TRBV18 and TRBJ2-7, is as follows: NAGVMQNPRHLVRRRGQEARLRCSPMKGHSHVYWYRQLPEEGLKFMVYLQKENIIDESGMPKERFSAEFPKEGPSILRIQQVVRGDSAAYFCASSPGVRSDKDYEQYFGPGTRLTVT.

The table lists this clonotype with many counts. The chain couples TRBV5-5 to TRBJ1-2; D gene ambiguous. Germline-derived CDR1 and CDR2 are SGHKS and YYEKEE (reference sequence). V was pared by 4 bases and J by 5 bases, with 18 bases between. The CDR3 has 15 amino acids. CDR3 amino acids: CASSPGSPLGYGYTF. The DNA of the CDR3 is TGTGCCAGCAGCCCGGGCTCTCCCCTGGGGTATGGCTACACCTTC.

This chain links TRBV11-2 with TRBJ2-3; 8 bases match TRBD1. Germline lookup yields CDR1 SGHAT and CDR2 FQNNGV. There are 18 residues in the CDR3. The trim removed 5 bases at V and 0 bases at J, leaving 13 bases unmatched. The CDR3 region has the DNA TGTGCCAGCAGCGCCCGACCCGACAGGGGCCTTAGCACAGATACGCAGTATTTT. Its translation: CASSARPDRGLSTDTQYF.

As for this clonotype: One end of the junction is discordant with germline, which a read error may explain. CDR3 in DNA: TGTGCCAGCCGTTTGCGACGGGGACAGGGCTCAGATACGCAGTATTTT. Its protein product is CASRLRRGQGSDTQYF. This rearrangement joins TRBV27 to TRBJ2-3; 9 nucleotides line up with TRBD1. In germline, CDR1 is MNHEY, CDR2 SMNVEV (reference sequence). There are 16 residues in the CDR3.

The gene calls are TRBV14 and TRBJ1-1; maybe TRBD1 (6 bases). CDR3 size: 13 residues. With 7 bases removed from V and 8 bases from J, the gap between germline ends came to 17 bases. The germline CDR1 and CDR2 sequences are SGHDN and FVKESK. The CDR3 protein is CASNRQVTAEAFF. The CDR3 region has the DNA TGTGCCAGCAATAGACAGGTAACTGCGGAAGCTTTCTTT.

This clonotype was observed at least ten times. The V call is TRBV30, the J call TRBJ2-1; D is unresolved. Per germline, CDR1 GTSNPN and CDR2 SVGIG (reference sequence). This CDR3 contains 11 residues. V was trimmed by 2 bases and J by 8 bases, leaving 7 bases between them. CDR3 in DNA: TGTGCCTGGAGTCGAATGGATGAGCAGTTCTTC. It specifies CAWSRMDEQFF.

This chain connects TRBV20-1 to TRBJ2-7; the D gene could be TRBD1 or TRBD2 (5 bases each). The CDR3 is made up of 12 amino acids. V lost 3 bases and J lost 3, with 9 bases in between. Germline lookup yields CDR1 DFQATT and CDR2 SNEGSKA (reference sequence). The CDR3 sequence: CSASRDGYEQYF. DNA for the CDR3: TGCAGTGCTAGTCGGGACGGCTACGAGCAGTACTTC.

The sample holds a few counts of this clonotype. V and J are TRBV6-1 and TRBJ2-4; 10 bases map to TRBD2. The V segment lost 6 bases and the J segment 6 bases; nucleotides outside the gene matches: 8. This CDR3 has 15 residues. CDR1 is MNHNS and CDR2 is SASEGT in the germline V gene. CDR3 amino acids: CASRSLAGRGNIQYF. The CDR3 nucleotides are TGTGCCAGCAGATCACTAGCGGGGAGGGGAAACATTCAGTACTTC.

J is TRBJ1-2 and V is TRBV5-1; D ambiguous. V lost 6 bases to trimming and J lost 4 bases, with 19 bases between them. The CDR3 has 15 residues. Germline V gene sequence: CDR1 SGHRS, CDR2 YFSETQ. The CDR3 nucleotides are TGCGCCAGCAAACCATCCCCAGGTTACTCCTATGGCTACACCTTC. Translated: CASKPSPGYSYGYTF.

This clonotype came up a few times. The chain is built from TRBV27 and TRBJ2-1; 12 bases match TRBD2. The CDR3 has 16 amino acids. V gave up 5 bases and J gave up 5 bases; unmatched junction bases: 7. Germline V gene data show CDR1 as MNHEY and CDR2 as SMNVEV (reference sequence). CDR3 residues: CASSARSSGGDNEQFF. CDR3 in DNA: TGTGCCAGCAGTGCCCGATCTAGCGGGGGGGACAATGAGCAGTTCTTC.

This clonotype was observed at least ten times. The V gene is TRBV28, the J gene TRBJ2-6, with TRBD1 matching 7 bases. The junction had 4 bases not matched to a gene; V was cut back by 5 bases and J by 0 bases. Per germline, CDR1 MDHEN and CDR2 SYDVKM. The CDR3 has 16 residues. The CDR3 region is CASSTGASSGANVLTF. In DNA form, the CDR3 reads TGTGCCAGCAGTACAGGGGCCAGCTCTGGGGCCAACGTCCTGACTTTC.

This clonotype has at least ten counts. This chain connects TRBV28 to TRBJ1-2, with 10 bases fitting TRBD1. From germline, CDR1 is MDHEN and CDR2 SYDVKM. The CDR3 is 16 residues long. V shed 4 bases, J shed 2 bases, and the junction held 7 bases outside the gene matches. CDR3 loop: CASSSPGQGPNYGYTF. In DNA form, the CDR3 reads TGTGCCAGCAGTTCCCCGGGACAGGGGCCGAACTATGGCTACACCTTC.